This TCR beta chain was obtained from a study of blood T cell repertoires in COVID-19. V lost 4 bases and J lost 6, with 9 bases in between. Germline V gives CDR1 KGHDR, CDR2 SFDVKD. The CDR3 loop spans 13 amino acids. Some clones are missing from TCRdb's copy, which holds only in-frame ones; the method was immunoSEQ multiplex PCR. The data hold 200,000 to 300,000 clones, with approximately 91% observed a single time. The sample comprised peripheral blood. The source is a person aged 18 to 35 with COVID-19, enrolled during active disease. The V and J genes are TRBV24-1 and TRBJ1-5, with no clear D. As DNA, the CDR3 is TGTGCCACCAGTGAACCCGGTGGTCAGCCCCAGCATTTT. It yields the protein CATSEPGGQPQHF.